This T cell receptor (beta chain) was recovered during a study of T-cell memory formation after mild COVID-19. Regarding the study as a whole: That cross-reactive memory joined was suggested by some responding clones appearing in pre-infection memory. A second wave of clones peaked on day 37, and their SARS-CoV-2 specificity went unconfirmed.

This clonotype showed up just a few times. Its antigen remains unidentified. The TCR alpha and TCR beta cDNA libraries, bearing sample barcodes and UMIs, were generated by 5'RACE using constant-segment primers. TCRdb fed the 5' RACE reads into MiXCR, producing one record per CDR3 protein. This sample has hundreds of thousands of distinct CDR3 sequences, with 15% to 20% found just once. Trimming took 3 bases from V and 5 from J, leaving 8 bases between them. The CDR3 has 13 amino acids. This receptor was identified in an adult woman who had mild COVID-19 (a few samples of this study predate the infection). Cell type and time point are not known. The sequencing sample was made of PBMCs or a T cell subset sorted from them (not recorded which). This chain connects TRBV12-3 or TRBV12-4 to TRBJ2-1, with D tentatively TRBD2 (6 bases). This CDR3 reads CASSFGTDNEQFF. CDR3 sequence (DNA): TGTGCCAGCAGTTTCGGGACTGACAATGAGCAGTTCTTC.